The TCR beta chain under discussion was sequenced for a study of beta chain features in type 1 diabetes. Worth noting for this clone: What it binds is not known.

Study findings and constraints: A potential influence of HLA type upon TCRB rearrangement remained unresolved herein. Type 1 diabetes patients showed a moderate but significant shortening of TCRB CDR3s in all four CD4+ subsets.

Germline V gene sequence: CDR1 MGHDK, CDR2 SYGVNS. V was cut by 1 base and J by 0 bases, with 12 bases left in between. CDR3 length equals 17 residues. Expressed TCRB transcripts were sequenced because the isolated RNA had all been reverse transcribed beforehand. The protocol was immunoSEQ multiplex PCR, while the TCRdb copy is restricted to in-frame clones and leaves out a portion. Here the sample spans some 640,000 clones, over 11% being singletons. Every donor provided one heparinised blood draw, which averaged about 110 mL. The V call is TRBV25-1, the J call TRBJ1-4, with D hard to call. This sequence was found in a man between 18 and 29 years old with type 1 diabetes. The sample comprised naive CD4+ T cells from blood. CDR3 amino acids: CASSEFSGSATNEKLFF. The CDR3 DNA reads TGTGCCAGCAGTGAATTTTCAGGTTCCGCAACTAATGAAAAACTGTTTTTT.